This T cell receptor beta chain is drawn from a study of shared clonotypes between healthy human individuals. Study findings and constraints: The represented genetic and exposure-history diversity was limited by the small number of donors. Researchers sampled only blood; tissue repertoires likely differ.

V was pared by 6 bases and J by 0 bases, with 9 bases between. Germline V gives CDR1 MNHEY, CDR2 SVGAGI. The CDR3 covers 13 residues. On this clone itself: Its antigen is currently unknown.

Selected positively for CCR7 and CD45RO-negative, naive CD8 cells excluded terminally differentiated effector memory CD45RA+ cells. All donors qualified as healthy HIV-negative adults and had experienced no recent acute infections or vaccinations. Deep-level settings were used for running the assay. TCRdb's table, derived via immunoSEQ multiplex PCR, lists solely in-frame clones and lacks some. The table has about 800,000 clones, 96% seen once; the top ten hold less than 0.25%. The sequence was collected from a man aged 30 to 39 in good health. The chain uses TRBV6-5 and TRBJ2-7, with D possibly matching TRBD2 (5 bases). Sequenced input: naive CD8+ T cells sorted from blood. CDR3 nucleotide sequence: TGTGCCAGCAGGCACCGGGGCTCCTACGAGCAGTACTTC. It is translated as CASRHRGSYEQYF.